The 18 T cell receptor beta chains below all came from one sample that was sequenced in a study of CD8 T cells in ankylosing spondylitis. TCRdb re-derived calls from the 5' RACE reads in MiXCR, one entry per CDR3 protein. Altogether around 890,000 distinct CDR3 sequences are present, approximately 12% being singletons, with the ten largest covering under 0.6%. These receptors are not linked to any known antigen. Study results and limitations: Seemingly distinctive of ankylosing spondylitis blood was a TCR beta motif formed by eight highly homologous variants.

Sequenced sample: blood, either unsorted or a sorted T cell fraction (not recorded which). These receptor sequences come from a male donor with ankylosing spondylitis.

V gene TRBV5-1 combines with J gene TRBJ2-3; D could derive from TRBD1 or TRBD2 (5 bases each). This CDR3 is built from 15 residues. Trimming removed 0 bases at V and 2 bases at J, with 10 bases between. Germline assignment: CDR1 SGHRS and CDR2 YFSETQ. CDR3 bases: TGCGCCAGCAGCTTGGGGGGGACGATCACAGATACGCAGTATTTT. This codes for CASSLGGTITDTQYF.

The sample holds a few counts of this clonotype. For the CDR3, the DNA is TGCGCCAGCAGCTTAGGTCCGGGGGACGAAGGATATGAGCAGTTCTTC. Translated, it gives CASSLGPGDEGYEQFF. The J gene is TRBJ2-1, the V gene TRBV5-1; D is perhaps TRBD2 (6 bases). CDR1 is SGHRS and CDR2 is YFSETQ in the germline V gene. V was trimmed by 2 bases and J by 8 bases, leaving 20 bases between them. CDR3 length: 16 amino acids.

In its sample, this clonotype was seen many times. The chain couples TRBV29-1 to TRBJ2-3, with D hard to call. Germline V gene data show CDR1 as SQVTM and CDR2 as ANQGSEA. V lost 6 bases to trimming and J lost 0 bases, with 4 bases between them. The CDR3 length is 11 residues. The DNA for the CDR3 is TGCAGCGTCGAAAGCACAGATACGCAGTATTTT. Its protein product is CSVESTDTQYF.

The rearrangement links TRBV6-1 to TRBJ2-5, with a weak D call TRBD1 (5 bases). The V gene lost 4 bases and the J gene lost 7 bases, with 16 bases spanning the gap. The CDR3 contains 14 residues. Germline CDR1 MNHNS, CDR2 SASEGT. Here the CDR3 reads CASSGQGRLGTQYF. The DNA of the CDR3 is TGTGCCAGCAGTGGCCAGGGTCGCCTCGGGACCCAGTACTTC.

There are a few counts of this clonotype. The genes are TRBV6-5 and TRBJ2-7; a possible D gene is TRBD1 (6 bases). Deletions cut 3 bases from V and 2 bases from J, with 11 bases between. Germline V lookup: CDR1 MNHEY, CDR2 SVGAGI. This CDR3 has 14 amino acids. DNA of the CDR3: TGTGCCAGCAGTTATTCCGGGACACCCTACGAGCAGTACTTC. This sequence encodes CASSYSGTPYEQYF.

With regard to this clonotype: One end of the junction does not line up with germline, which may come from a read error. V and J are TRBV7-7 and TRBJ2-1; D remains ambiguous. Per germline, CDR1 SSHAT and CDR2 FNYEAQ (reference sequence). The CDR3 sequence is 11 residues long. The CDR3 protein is CASSFGAEQFF. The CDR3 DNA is TGTGCTAGCAGCTTCGGAGCTGAGCAGTTCTTC. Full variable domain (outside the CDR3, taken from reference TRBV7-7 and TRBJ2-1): GAGVSQSPRYKVTKRGQDVTLRCDPISSHATLYWYQQALGQGPEFLTYFNYEAQPDKSGLPSDRFSAERPEGSISTLTIQRTEQRDSAMYRCASSFGAEQFFGPGTRLTVL.

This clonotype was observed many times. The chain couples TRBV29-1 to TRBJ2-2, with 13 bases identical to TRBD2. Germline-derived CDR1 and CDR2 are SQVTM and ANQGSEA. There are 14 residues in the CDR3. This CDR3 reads CVGLAGVSAGELFF. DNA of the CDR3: TGCGTCGGACTAGCGGGAGTATCGGCCGGGGAGCTGTTTTTT.

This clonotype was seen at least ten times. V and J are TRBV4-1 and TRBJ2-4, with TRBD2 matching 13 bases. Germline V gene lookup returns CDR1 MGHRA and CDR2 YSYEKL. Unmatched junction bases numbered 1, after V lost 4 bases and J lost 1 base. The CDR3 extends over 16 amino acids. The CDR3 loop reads CASSRGLAGAKNIQYF. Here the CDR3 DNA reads TGCGCCAGCAGCCGGGGACTAGCGGGGGCCAAAAACATTCAGTACTTC.

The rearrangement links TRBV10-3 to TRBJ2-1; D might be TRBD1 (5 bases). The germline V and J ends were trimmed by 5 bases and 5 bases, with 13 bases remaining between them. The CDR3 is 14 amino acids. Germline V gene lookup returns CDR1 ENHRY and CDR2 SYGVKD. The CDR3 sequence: CAISRGRAHNEQFF. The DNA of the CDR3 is TGTGCCATCAGTAGGGGCAGGGCGCACAATGAGCAGTTCTTC.

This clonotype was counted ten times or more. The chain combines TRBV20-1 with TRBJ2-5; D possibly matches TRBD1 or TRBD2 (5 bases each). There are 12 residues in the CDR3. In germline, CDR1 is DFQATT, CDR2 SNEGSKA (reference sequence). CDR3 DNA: TGCAGCTATCGGGGCACACAAGAGACCCAGTACTTC. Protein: CSYRGTQETQYF.

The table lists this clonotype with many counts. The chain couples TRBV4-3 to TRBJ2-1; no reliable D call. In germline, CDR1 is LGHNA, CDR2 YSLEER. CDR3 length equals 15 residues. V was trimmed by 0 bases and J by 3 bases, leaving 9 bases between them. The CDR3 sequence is CASSQEALRYNEQFF. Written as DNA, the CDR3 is TGCGCCAGCAGCCAAGAGGCATTACGCTACAATGAGCAGTTCTTC.

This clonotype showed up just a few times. The CDR3 spells CASSRQAQGNSPLHF. CDR3 coding DNA: TGCGCCAGCAGCCGCCAAGCACAGGGAAATTCACCCCTCCACTTT. The chain couples TRBV4-3 to TRBJ1-6; the D gene is possibly TRBD1 (6 bases). V gave up 4 bases and J gave up 7 bases, with 14 bases separating them. The germline gives CDR1 LGHNA, CDR2 YSLEER. This CDR3 is 15 amino acids long.

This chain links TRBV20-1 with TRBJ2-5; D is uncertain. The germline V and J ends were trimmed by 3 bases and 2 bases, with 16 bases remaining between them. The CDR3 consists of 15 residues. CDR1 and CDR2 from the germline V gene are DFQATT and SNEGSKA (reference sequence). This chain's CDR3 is CSASPSWGEQETQYF. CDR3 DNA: TGCAGTGCTAGCCCGTCGTGGGGTGAACAAGAGACCCAGTACTTC.

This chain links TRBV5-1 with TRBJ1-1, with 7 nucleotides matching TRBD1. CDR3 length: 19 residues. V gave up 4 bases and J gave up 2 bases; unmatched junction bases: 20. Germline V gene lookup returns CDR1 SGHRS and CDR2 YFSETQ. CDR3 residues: CASSKIGGRNRGTNTEAFF. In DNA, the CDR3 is TGCGCCAGCAGCAAGATCGGCGGCAGGAACAGGGGTACAAACACTGAAGCTTTCTTT.

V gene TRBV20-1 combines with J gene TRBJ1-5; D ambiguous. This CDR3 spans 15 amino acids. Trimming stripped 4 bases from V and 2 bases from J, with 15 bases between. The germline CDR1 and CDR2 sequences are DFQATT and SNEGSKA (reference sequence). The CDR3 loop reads CSAILSAERNQPQHF. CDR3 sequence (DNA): TGCAGTGCTATATTGTCGGCAGAGCGCAATCAGCCCCAGCATTTT.

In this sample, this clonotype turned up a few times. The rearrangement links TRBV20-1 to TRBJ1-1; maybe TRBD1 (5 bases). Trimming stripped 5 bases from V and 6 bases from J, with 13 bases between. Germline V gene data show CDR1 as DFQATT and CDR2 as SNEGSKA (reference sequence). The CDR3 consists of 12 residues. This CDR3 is CSAPLDSPEAFF. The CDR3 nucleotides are TGCAGTGCTCCCCTCGACAGCCCTGAAGCTTTCTTT.

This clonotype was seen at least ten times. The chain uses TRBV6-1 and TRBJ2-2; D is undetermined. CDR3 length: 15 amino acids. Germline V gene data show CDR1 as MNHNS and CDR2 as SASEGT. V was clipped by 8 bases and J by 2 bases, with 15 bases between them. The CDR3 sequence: CASVPVRTNTGELFF. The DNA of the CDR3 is TGTGCCAGCGTACCTGTCCGGACCAACACCGGGGAGCTGTTTTTT.

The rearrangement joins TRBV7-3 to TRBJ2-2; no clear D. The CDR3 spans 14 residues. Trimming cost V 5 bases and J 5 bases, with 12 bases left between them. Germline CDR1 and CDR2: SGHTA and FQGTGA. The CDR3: CASSPVIDTGELFF. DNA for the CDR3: TGTGCCAGCAGCCCCGTAATCGATACCGGGGAGCTGTTTTTT.